The entry below describes one TCR beta chain. This clone turned up a few times. This receptor's antigen is unknown. The gene names and germline sequences given are murine. The CDR3 end lies 1 residue beyond the end of the read and is filled in from the germline J gene. The library was prepared using the immunoSEQ multiplex PCR assay. Adaptive Biotechnologies performed the TCRbeta CDR3 sequencing at survey depth and reported CDR3 sequences, V/J genes, productive frequency and template counts. Amplification of TCR beta CDR3 regions started from genomic DNA instead of RNA. As for how the authors treated the data: Jensen-Shannon divergence was used to quantify pairwise repertoire overlap between tissues, with a value of 1 meaning complete divergence and a value of 0 meaning identical repertoires. Based on pairwise JSD values, tissues were grouped by single-linkage agglomerative hierarchical clustering, and the results were shown as dendrograms. GLIPH2 was run on all patient samples with simulation_depth 1000, kmer_min_depth 3 and cdr3_length_cutoff 8, and groups with more than two unique CDR3s were retained. A standardized tissue-overlap score was generated by extrapolating Jaccard GLIPH-group overlap across patients to a standard repertoire size of 1000 clones. Linear mixed-effect models, with tissue as a fixed effect and individual as a random effect, were used to test how diversity related to clinical or experimental variables. The source is immuneACCESS, and TCRdb retained only in-frame sequences with V and J called. Part of the clones is not carried over; for the studies checked, unresolved V genes explain less than half of this, and the remainder is unexplained. The V and J calls and clone size were taken over from that table, and D and trimming were inferred from the DNA. For this sample there are approximately 7,900 clones; about a third appear just once. 3.3% of the sample is taken by the ten largest.

According to the study, the label for this sample's time point signals: mouse harvest day 14 after allogeneic transplant. Each mouse graft, delivered by tail vein injection, combined 10^6 splenic CD5+ T cells with 10^7 T-cell-depleted bone marrow cells. A major MHC-mismatch B6 (H2b) into BALB/c (H2d) model was used to model mouse GVHD, and tissues were profiled at day 7 or 14. On day 7 or 14 post-transplant, mouse tissues and retro-orbital blood were harvested with separate sterile tools for each animal, and livers were flushed beforehand. Before genomic DNA isolation with the DNeasy Blood & Tissue Kit, mouse tissues were minced with razor blades in buffered saline. The record originates from a study of tissue T cells after allogeneic stem cell transplantation (dated by TCRdb to between 2022 and 2023). Study-level background: TCR beta repertoires were profiled across many tissues obtained from research autopsies of patients with and without GVHD, as well as in mouse models of GVHD. On the human side, the study was prospective and observational, with no blinding or randomization.

From the cysteine up to the phenylalanine, the CDR3 has a length of 15 residues. Shown are 42 bases from within the CDR3, in frame from base 1. Trimming removed 1 base from V and 2 bases from J, leaving 9 bases between the germline ends. CDR1 SGHSA and CDR2 FRNQAP are derived from the germline V gene. The paper as a whole reports these results and caveats: Sampling depth was acknowledged as a limitation, and the patient cohort was both small and clinically heterogeneous. Within patients, how anatomically similar tissues were was a major factor shaping TCR repertoire composition, regardless of disease or transplant status. Blood and spleen T cells captured only a limited portion of the TCR repertoire detected in tissues, in both patients and mice. The study did not determine which tissue TCRs were alloreactive or antigen-specific, and some clones might have been persisting host cells. Few T cell clones were found to be shared across patients, but shared repertoire signatures across patients were revealed in a tissue-specific fashion by motif-based clustering.

This TCR derives from a female BALB/c mouse given C57BL/6 T cells with graft-versus-host disease after an allogeneic hematopoietic cell transplant. Here the chain combines TRBV16 and TRBJ2-1; TRBD2 could be the D gene, as 7 bases match. Specimen: skin. CDR3 DNA (partial): TGTGCAAGCAGCTTAGGAGGGGGGGACTATGCTGAGCAGTTC. The translation is CASSLGGGDYAEQF. In full, the CDR3 is CASSLGGGDYAEQFF.